This entry lists 7 T cell receptor beta chains sequenced from one sample in a study of CD8+CD57+ T cells in acquired aplastic anemia. All sequencing subjects had displayed CD8+CD57+ cell expansion on flow cytometry. Using genomic DNA as the template, TCR beta VDJ and CDR3 profiling was carried out. TCRdb re-called the reads with MiXCR, one entry per CDR3 protein. The profile shows hundreds of thousands of distinct CDR3 sequences, less than 35% of them singletons. Sequenced input: sorted CD4+, CD8+, or CD8+CD57+ T cells (not recorded which) from PBMCs. All receptors derive from a human donor with aplastic anemia.

This clonotype appeared a few times. The chain recombines TRBV15 with TRBJ1-2, with D possibly TRBD1 on 6 matching bases. The CDR3 length is 12 residues. The germline V and J ends were trimmed by 3 bases and 4 bases, with 6 bases remaining between them. Germline V lookup: CDR1 LNHNV, CDR2 YYDKDF (reference sequence). CDR3 sequence: CATSRDSYGYTF. The CDR3 DNA sequence: TGTGCCACCAGCAGGGACAGCTATGGCTACACCTTC.

With respect to this clonotype: It is likely a read error, because the conserved phenylalanine at the end of the CDR3 is missing. The DNA is omitted, as the CDR3 cannot be located on it reliably, and the CDR3 follows TCRdb's listing. The chain employs TRBV7-2 and TRBJ2-7. Both ends counted, the CDR3 spans 9 residues. Looked up from germline, CDR1 is SGHTA and CDR2 is FQGNSA. CDR3 sequence reads: CASSLIVFG.

The V and J genes are TRBV13 and TRBJ1-2; TRBD1 agrees at 10 bases. The CDR3 has 14 residues. In germline, CDR1 is PRHDT, CDR2 FYEKMQ (reference sequence). V was pared by 5 bases and J by 5 bases, with 5 bases of the junction left unmatched. The CDR3 bases are TGTGCCAGCAGCCGTAGGACAGGGGGTTATGGCTACACCTTC. Translation gives CASSRRTGGYGYTF.

The rearrangement uses TRBV20-1 and TRBJ2-1; 7 bases line up with TRBD2. CDR1 DFQATT and CDR2 SNEGSKA come from the germline V gene (reference sequence). V trimming: 1 base; J trimming: 9 bases; junction bases outside the gene matches: 6. This CDR3 comprises 13 residues. The CDR3 DNA sequence: TGCAGTGCTAGAGGTGGGGGGGGTTTTGAGCAGTTCTTC. Amino acids: CSARGGGGFEQFF.

J is TRBJ2-7 and V is TRBV7-4; 10 bases align to TRBD2. Unmatched junction bases numbered 11, after V lost 6 bases and J lost 3 bases. Germline lookup yields CDR1 SGHVT and CDR2 SQSDAQ. The CDR3 spans 16 residues. The CDR3: CASSYSVAGGGYEQYV. CDR3 nucleotide sequence: TGTGCCAGCAGTTACTCAGTAGCGGGAGGCGGCTACGAGCAGTACGTC.

The J gene is TRBJ1-2, the V gene TRBV24-1; 8 bases map to TRBD1. In germline, CDR1 is KGHDR, CDR2 SFDVKD. Trimming at V came to 6 bases and at J to 4 bases, leaving 9 bases not matched to a gene. This CDR3 is 15 amino acids long. CDR3 nucleotides: TGTGCCACCAGTTACTCGGGACAGGAATCCTATGGCTACACCTTC. Translated, it gives CATSYSGQESYGYTF.

The chain carries TRBV7-8 and TRBJ2-5, with D hard to call. The V gene's germline CDR1 is SGHVS and CDR2 FQNEAQ. The CDR3 is 12 amino acids. Deletions cut 5 bases from V and 10 bases from J, with 14 bases between. CDR3 DNA sequence: TGTGCCAGCAGCCCCGTACCAAGTGACCAGTACTTC. Amino acid sequence: CASSPVPSDQYF. The full variable domain, its missing parts supplied by reference TRBV7-8 and TRBJ2-5, is GAGVSQSPRYKVAKRGQDVALRCDPISGHVSLFWYQQALGQGPEFLTYFQNEAQLDKSGLPSDRFFAERPEGSVSTLKIQRTQQEDSAVYLCASSPVPSDQYFGPGTRLLVL.